The clone carrying this T cell receptor (beta chain) was counted ten times or more. Antigen specificity is unknown. The data belong to a study of CD8 T cells in ankylosing spondylitis. General study points: Reported data indicate significant enrichment of disease-linked clones within matched ankylosing spondylitis synovial fluid. What appeared characteristic of ankylosing spondylitis blood was a TCR beta motif of fewer than ten highly homologous variants.

Germline V gives CDR1 KGHDR, CDR2 SFDVKD. V shed 3 bases and J shed 5 bases, with 16 bases lying between them. This CDR3 is built from 16 residues. Libraries of TCR beta came from quantitative 5'-RACE with molecular barcodes. TCRdb re-called the 5' RACE reads with MiXCR, one entry per CDR3 protein. The table lists some 180,000 distinct CDR3 sequences, 15% to 20% of them singletons. V is TRBV24-1 and J is TRBJ2-1; TRBD2 is a possible D gene (7 bases). The source of this sequence is a male donor aged 5-30 years with ankylosing spondylitis or in good health (not recorded which). Sequenced input: blood, either unsorted or a sorted T cell fraction (not recorded which). The CDR3 sequence: CATSDPSGGPDNEQFF. The CDR3 DNA sequence: TGTGCCACCAGTGATCCGTCCGGGGGGCCTGACAATGAGCAGTTCTTC.